This TCR beta chain stems from a study of cytomegalovirus exposure and HLA in healthy donors. Whole-study results and caveats: The authors assumed roughly uniform sequencing depth across donors for presence/absence analyses.

PCR primers comprised 60 Vbeta and 13 Jbeta primers. Sequencing was performed with immunoSEQ multiplex PCR; in TCRdb, only in-frame clones are kept and a portion is missing. Counted here are roughly 120,000 clones, around 60% occurring once; the ten biggest clones make up about 9%. The ends were cut back, 2 bases at V and 5 bases at J, with 15 bases in the middle. Germline loops: CDR1 MNHEY, CDR2 SMNVEV (reference sequence). The CDR3 is 15 residues long. Of note for this clone: Its cognate antigen is unknown.

Donors likely had unrecorded immune exposures despite being nominally healthy when sampled. The clonotype was recovered from a man aged 40-49 years in good health and CMV-seropositive. The specimen sequenced was PBMCs. The chain joins TRBV27 to TRBJ1-1; possibly TRBD1 for D (5 bases). This chain's CDR3 is CASSLTRGSLTEAFF. CDR3 nucleotides: TGTGCCAGCAGTTTAACACGGGGGAGTCTAACTGAAGCTTTCTTT.